The TCR beta chain described here comes from a study of blood T cells in healthy people across ages. Overall study findings and caveats: Diversity figures based on one million T cells were deemed too low. Naive T cell percentage strongly correlated with TCR beta diversity.

J lost 4 bases, V lost 5 bases, and 7 bases had no gene match. The length of the CDR3 is 16 residues. CDR1 is SGHTA, CDR2 FQGNSA, per germline. Sample-barcoded 5' priming and a J-beta primer mix drove a second PCR of about 7 to 12 cycles. Per sample, CDR3-containing paired-end reads numbered at least 3 million. TCRdb redid the calling of the 5' RACE reads with MiXCR, one entry per CDR3 protein. Of about 800,000 distinct CDR3 sequences detected, 58% appear once; the ten largest clones hold approximately 20%. For this clonotype: Antigen: not known.

The receptor's source is a man aged 30 to 39 in good health. The chain joins TRBV7-2 to TRBJ2-1; 11 nucleotides match TRBD2. The sequenced material came from blood. The CDR3 region is CASSAQLAGDYNEQFF. CDR3 sequence (DNA): TGTGCCAGCAGCGCCCAACTAGCGGGAGATTACAATGAGCAGTTCTTC.